The source of this T cell receptor (beta chain) is a study of shared clonotypes between healthy human individuals. CD45RO negativity and positive selection for CCR7 defined naive CD8 cells, a population that excluded terminally differentiated effector memory CD45RA+ cells. The method was immunoSEQ multiplex PCR; TCRdb's version includes in-frame clones alone and lacks a portion of them. This sample has about 2.1 million clones, with 85% to 95% found just once. This TCR came from a man aged 18 to 30 in good health. Some clones in this sample may be carry-over from other donors' samples. The sequencing sample was made of naive CD8+ T cells from PBMCs.

The chain's CDR3 is CASSLAPLGNEQFF. The CDR3 DNA reads as TGTGCCAGCAGTTTGGCCCCTCTCGGCAATGAGCAGTTCTTC. This rearrangement joins TRBV28 to TRBJ2-1, with D hard to call. Germline CDR1 reads MDHEN; CDR2 reads SYDVKM. The CDR3 runs to 14 residues. Deletions cut 3 bases from V and 6 bases from J, with 12 bases between.